This T cell receptor (beta chain) was recorded in a study of cytomegalovirus exposure and HLA in healthy donors. The CDR3 extends over 13 amino acids. Germline-derived CDR1 and CDR2 are SNHLY and FYNNEI. The V end lost 7 bases, the J end lost 4 bases, and 13 bases lay between the germline ends. Points from the study as a whole: It was reportedly the case that the classifier diagnosed cytomegalovirus status with high specificity and sensitivity.

TCRdb's table, derived via immunoSEQ multiplex PCR, lists solely in-frame clones and lacks some. Of some 150,000 clones in the sample, 85% to 90% were seen once. Regarding this clone: Its antigen is unknown.

This sequence joins TRBV2 and TRBJ1-1; D is ambiguous. What was sequenced was PBMCs. This TCR came from a young woman in good health and CMV-seropositive. CDR3 residues: CASTGQARTEAFF. Here the CDR3 DNA reads TGTGCCAGCACTGGTCAGGCACGCACTGAAGCTTTCTTT.